This TCR beta chain was identified during a study of T cells in Graves' hyperthyroidism and ophthalmopathy. Broader study findings: Ophthalmopathy was identified by the model a median roughly six months ahead of onset.

There are 15 residues in the CDR3. V gave up 0 bases and J gave up 6 bases; unmatched junction bases: 3. Germline assignment: CDR1 SEHNR and CDR2 FQNEAQ (reference sequence). This sample holds PBMCs from around 9.9 ml fresh peripheral blood. This clonotype was seen many times. Antigen: not known. The CDR3 regions of TCR beta were amplified from RNA transcripts. A first-round RT-PCR of the TCR CDR3 used the HTBI primer set. TCRdb ran MiXCR on the multiplex PCR reads and lists one entry per CDR3 protein. The table has more than 350,000 distinct CDR3 sequences, nearly 15% seen once; the top ten hold about 21%.

The chain joins TRBV7-9 to TRBJ2-7; 12 nucleotides match TRBD1. This clonotype was sampled from a woman aged 55-70 years with Graves' ophthalmopathy. Specimen: blood. The CDR3 loop is CASSLAGTGGFEQYF. The CDR3 region has the DNA TGTGCCAGCAGCTTAGCCGGGACAGGGGGCTTCGAGCAGTACTTC.